This T cell receptor (beta chain) was sequenced in a study of neurological immune-mediated disorders. Many counts were recorded for this clonotype. TCRdb re-called the 5' RACE reads through MiXCR, storing one row per CDR3 protein. The sample has roughly 80,000 distinct CDR3 sequences, about a tenth seen once. It was from 2 million PBMCs stored at -80 C that the unsorted libraries were obtained. This CDR3 has 14 residues. Looked up from germline, CDR1 is SGHRS and CDR2 is YFSETQ. The J segment lost 2 bases and the V segment lost 5 bases, leaving 4 bases of the junction unmatched. The TCR sequence derives from a man aged 40-55 years in good health. V usage is TRBV5-1 and J usage is TRBJ2-7, with 10 positions matching TRBD2. Material: PBMCs. The CDR3 protein is CASRTTSGPYEQYF. CDR3 sequence (DNA): TGCGCCAGCAGGACGACTAGCGGGCCCTACGAGCAGTACTTC.